The TCR beta chain under discussion was sequenced for a study of Tregs in tolerant kidney transplant recipients. Clones were sequenced by immunoSEQ multiplex PCR, and TCRdb holds only the in-frame ones, with some missing. The sample contains approximately 260,000 clones, more than 65% of which appear only once. This clone was counted a few times. Its antigen is unknown. The study's findings and limits: This study did not directly address biological reproducibility. The most relevant donor-specific Treg TCRbeta repertoire apparently came from expansion with activated donor B cells.

Germline V gene data show CDR1 as DFQATT and CDR2 as SNEGSKA (reference sequence). V was pared by 5 bases and J by 7 bases, with 11 bases between. The CDR3 length is 11 residues. Sequencing was done on a sample of CD4+ T cells from blood. The receptor was derived from a human donor in good health. The chain joins TRBV20-1 to TRBJ1-2; perhaps TRBD1 as D (6 bases). CDR3 region: CSAGWGAGYTF. Written as DNA, the CDR3 is TGCAGTGCTGGGTGGGGGGCTGGCTACACCTTC.